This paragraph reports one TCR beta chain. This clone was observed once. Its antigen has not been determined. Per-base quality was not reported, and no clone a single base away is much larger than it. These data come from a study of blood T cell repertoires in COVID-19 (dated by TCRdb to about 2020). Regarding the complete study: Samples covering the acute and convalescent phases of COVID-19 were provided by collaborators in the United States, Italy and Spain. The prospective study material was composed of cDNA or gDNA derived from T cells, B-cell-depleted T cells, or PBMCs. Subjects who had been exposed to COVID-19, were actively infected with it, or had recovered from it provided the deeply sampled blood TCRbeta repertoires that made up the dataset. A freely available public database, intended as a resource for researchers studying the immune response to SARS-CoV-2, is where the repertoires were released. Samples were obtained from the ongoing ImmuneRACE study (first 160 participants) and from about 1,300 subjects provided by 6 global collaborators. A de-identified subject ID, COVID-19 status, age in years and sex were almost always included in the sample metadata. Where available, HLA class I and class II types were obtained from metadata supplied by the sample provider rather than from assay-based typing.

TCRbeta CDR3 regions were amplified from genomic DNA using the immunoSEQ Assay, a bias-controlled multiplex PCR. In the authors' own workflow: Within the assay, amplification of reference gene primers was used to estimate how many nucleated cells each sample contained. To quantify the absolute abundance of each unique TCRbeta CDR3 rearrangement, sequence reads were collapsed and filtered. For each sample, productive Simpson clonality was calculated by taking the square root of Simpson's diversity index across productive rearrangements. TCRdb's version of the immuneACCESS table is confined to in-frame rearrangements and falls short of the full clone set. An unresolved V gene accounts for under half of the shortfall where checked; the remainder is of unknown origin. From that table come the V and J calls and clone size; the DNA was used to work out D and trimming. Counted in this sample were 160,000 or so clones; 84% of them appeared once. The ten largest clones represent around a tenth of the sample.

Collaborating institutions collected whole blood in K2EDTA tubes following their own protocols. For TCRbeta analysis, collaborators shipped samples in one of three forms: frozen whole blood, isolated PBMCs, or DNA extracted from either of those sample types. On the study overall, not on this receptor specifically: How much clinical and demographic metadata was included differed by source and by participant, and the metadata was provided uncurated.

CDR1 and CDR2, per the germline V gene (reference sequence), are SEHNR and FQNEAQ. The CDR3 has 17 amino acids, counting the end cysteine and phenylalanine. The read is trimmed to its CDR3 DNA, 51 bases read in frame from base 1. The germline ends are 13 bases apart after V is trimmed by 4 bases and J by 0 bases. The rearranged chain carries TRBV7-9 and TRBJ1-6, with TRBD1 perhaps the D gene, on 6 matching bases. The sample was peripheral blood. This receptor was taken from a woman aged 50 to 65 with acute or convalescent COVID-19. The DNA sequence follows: TGTGCCAGCAGCTCCGGACAGCGAAGCTCCTATAATTCACCCCTCCACTTT. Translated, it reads CASSSGQRSSYNSPLHF.